This is a list of T cell receptor beta chains from one sample in a study of CD4 T cells in relation to SARS-CoV-2 and coronaviruses. Their recognized antigens are unknown. Assay used: immunoSEQ multiplex PCR; TCRdb lists only in-frame clones, some missing. The data contain approximately 20,000 clones, around 74% of them singletons. Sequenced sample: CD4+ T cells from PBMCs, cultured in vitro. The source is a human donor in good health. The CDR3 runs from the conserved cysteine through the conserved F or W. Each record gives: D gene, J gene, clone size, V gene, CDR3 length, CDR3 protein, CDR3 DNA. D genes are given only for firm matches. Clone sizes are given selectively: once, few, many, or a class where the clone is expanded.

D gene: TRBD2; J gene: TRBJ2-7; clone size: -; V gene: TRBV5-1; CDR3 length: 14; CDR3 protein: CASSPSGSIYEQYF; CDR3 DNA: TGCGCCAGCAGCCCTAGCGGGAGCATCTACGAGCAGTACTTC
D gene: TRBD2; J gene: TRBJ2-4; clone size: -; V gene: TRBV5-1; CDR3 length: 15; CDR3 protein: CASSLVGGVKNIQYF; CDR3 DNA: TGCGCCAGCAGCTTGGTGGGGGGGGTCAAAAACATTCAGTACTTC
D gene: -; J gene: TRBJ1-1; clone size: -; V gene: TRBV5-1; CDR3 length: 15; CDR3 protein: CASSWSEGGGTEAFF; CDR3 DNA: TGCGCCAGCAGCTGGTCCGAGGGGGGAGGCACTGAAGCTTTCTTT
D gene: -; J gene: TRBJ1-1; clone size: once; V gene: TRBV3-1/TRBV3-2; CDR3 length: 13; CDR3 protein: CASSGGQFTEAFF; CDR3 DNA: TGTGCCAGCAGCGGAGGACAATTCACTGAAGCTTTCTTT
D gene: -; J gene: TRBJ2-1; clone size: -; V gene: TRBV28; CDR3 length: 15; CDR3 protein: CASSSQRVIRNEQFF; CDR3 DNA: TGTGCCAGCAGTTCTCAGCGGGTTATACGGAATGAGCAGTTCTTC
D gene: TRBD2; J gene: TRBJ2-7; clone size: -; V gene: TRBV30; CDR3 length: 15; CDR3 protein: CAWTRTSGQGGEQYF; CDR3 DNA: TGTGCCTGGACCCGGACTAGCGGACAAGGGGGCGAGCAGTACTTC
D gene: -; J gene: TRBJ2-1; clone size: -; V gene: TRBV5-1; CDR3 length: 15; CDR3 protein: CASSAGAGVDNEQFF; CDR3 DNA: TGCGCCAGCAGCGCGGGGGCAGGGGTGGACAATGAGCAGTTCTTC
D gene: -; J gene: TRBJ1-1; clone size: -; V gene: TRBV6-6; CDR3 length: 14; CDR3 protein: CASSLRPRDTEAFF; CDR3 DNA: TGTGCCAGCAGCCTCCGACCGAGGGACACTGAAGCTTTCTTT
D gene: -; J gene: TRBJ2-1; clone size: few; V gene: TRBV2; CDR3 length: 14; CDR3 protein: CASSENGGVIGQFF; CDR3 DNA: TGTGCCAGCAGTGAAAATGGTGGGGTGATAGGGCAGTTCTTC
D gene: -; J gene: TRBJ1-4; clone size: -; V gene: TRBV7-9; CDR3 length: 14; CDR3 protein: CASSSSLAGEKLFF; CDR3 DNA: TGTGCCAGCAGCTCCTCGCTGGCAGGGGAAAAACTGTTTTTT
D gene: -; J gene: TRBJ2-1; clone size: -; V gene: TRBV5-1; CDR3 length: 17; CDR3 protein: CASSLAFRPESYNEQFF; CDR3 DNA: TGCGCCAGCAGCTTGGCGTTCCGCCCAGAATCCTACAATGAGCAGTTCTTC
D gene: TRBD1; J gene: TRBJ1-1; clone size: -; V gene: TRBV5-5; CDR3 length: 16; CDR3 protein: CASSLGEPGQTSKAFF; CDR3 DNA: TGTGCCAGCAGCTTGGGGGAACCGGGACAGACCTCAAAAGCTTTCTTT
D gene: -; J gene: TRBJ1-5; clone size: -; V gene: TRBV18; CDR3 length: 18; CDR3 protein: CASSKKRQDDNSNQPQHF; CDR3 DNA: TGTGCCAGCTCCAAAAAGCGCCAGGACGATAATAGCAATCAGCCCCAGCATTTT
D gene: TRBD1; J gene: TRBJ1-2; clone size: -; V gene: TRBV5-1; CDR3 length: 16; CDR3 protein: CASSPRPGTGNYGYTF; CDR3 DNA: TGCGCCAGCAGCCCACGACCCGGGACAGGCAACTATGGCTACACCTTC
D gene: -; J gene: TRBJ2-1; clone size: -; V gene: TRBV5-4; CDR3 length: 13; CDR3 protein: CASSGWANNEQFF; CDR3 DNA: TGTGCCAGCAGCGGTTGGGCTAACAATGAGCAGTTCTTC
D gene: -; J gene: TRBJ1-1; clone size: few; V gene: TRBV19; CDR3 length: 10; CDR3 protein: CASKNTEAFF; CDR3 DNA: TGTGCCAGCAAGAACACTGAAGCTTTCTTT
D gene: -; J gene: TRBJ2-6; clone size: -; V gene: TRBV13; CDR3 length: 17; CDR3 protein: CASSSQPAISGANVLTF; CDR3 DNA: TGTGCCAGCAGCTCCCAGCCAGCCATCTCTGGGGCCAACGTCCTGACTTTC
D gene: -; J gene: TRBJ2-1; clone size: -; V gene: TRBV5-4; CDR3 length: 16; CDR3 protein: CASSLSDGSSYNEQFF; CDR3 DNA: TGTGCCAGCAGCCTGAGCGACGGGAGCTCCTACAATGAGCAGTTCTTC
D gene: -; J gene: TRBJ2-7; clone size: -; V gene: TRBV11-2; CDR3 length: 15; CDR3 protein: CASSLALLDTYEQYF; CDR3 DNA: TGTGCCAGCAGCTTAGCTCTACTAGATACCTACGAGCAGTACTTC
D gene: -; J gene: TRBJ1-1; clone size: -; V gene: TRBV18; CDR3 length: 14; CDR3 protein: CASSAREMNTEAFF; CDR3 DNA: TGTGCCAGCTCAGCCAGGGAGATGAACACTGAAGCTTTCTTT
D gene: -; J gene: TRBJ2-3; clone size: -; V gene: TRBV7-9; CDR3 length: 14; CDR3 protein: CASSPPSTTDTQYF; CDR3 DNA: TGTGCCAGCTCCCCCCCGAGCACCACAGATACGCAGTATTTT
D gene: -; J gene: TRBJ2-4; clone size: -; V gene: TRBV3-1/TRBV3-2; CDR3 length: 16; CDR3 protein: CASSQDDSWAKNIQYF; CDR3 DNA: TGTGCCAGCAGCCAAGATGACAGTTGGGCCAAAAACATTCAGTACTTC
D gene: -; J gene: TRBJ2-3; clone size: few; V gene: TRBV11-2; CDR3 length: 12; CDR3 protein: CASSSGTDTQYF; CDR3 DNA: TGTGCCAGCAGCTCGGGCACAGATACGCAGTATTTT
D gene: -; J gene: TRBJ1-2; clone size: -; V gene: TRBV27; CDR3 length: 13; CDR3 protein: CASSSQDGYGYTF; CDR3 DNA: TGTGCCAGCAGTTCTCAGGATGGCTATGGCTACACCTTC
D gene: TRBD1; J gene: TRBJ1-2; clone size: -; V gene: TRBV24-1; CDR3 length: 14; CDR3 protein: CATSDRDRGNGYTF; CDR3 DNA: TGTGCCACCAGTGATCGGGACAGGGGGAATGGCTACACCTTC
D gene: TRBD1; J gene: TRBJ2-3; clone size: -; V gene: TRBV30; CDR3 length: 14; CDR3 protein: CAWSDRASTDTQYF; CDR3 DNA: TGTGCCTGGAGCGACAGGGCTAGCACAGATACGCAGTATTTT
D gene: TRBD2; J gene: TRBJ2-7; clone size: once; V gene: TRBV2; CDR3 length: 13; CDR3 protein: CASRGLAGYEQYF; CDR3 DNA: TGTGCCAGCAGGGGGTTAGCGGGGTACGAGCAGTACTTC
D gene: TRBD2; J gene: TRBJ2-1; clone size: -; V gene: TRBV5-1; CDR3 length: 13; CDR3 protein: CASNPAGDFEQFF; CDR3 DNA: TGCGCCAGCAATCCAGCGGGAGATTTTGAGCAGTTCTTC
D gene: -; J gene: TRBJ1-2; clone size: few; V gene: TRBV4-1; CDR3 length: 14; CDR3 protein: CASSQDRVNYGYTF; CDR3 DNA: TGCGCCAGCAGCCAAGATCGGGTTAACTATGGCTACACCTTC
D gene: TRBD1; J gene: TRBJ1-3; clone size: once; V gene: TRBV6-6; CDR3 length: 15; CDR3 protein: CASSQGGTAGNTIYF; CDR3 DNA: TGTGCCAGCAGCCAAGGGGGGACAGCTGGAAACACCATATATTTT
D gene: -; J gene: TRBJ2-1; clone size: -; V gene: TRBV11-1; CDR3 length: 14; CDR3 protein: CASNAGAAYNEQFF; CDR3 DNA: TGTGCCAGCAACGCGGGGGCAGCTTACAATGAGCAGTTCTTC
D gene: TRBD1; J gene: TRBJ2-7; clone size: -; V gene: TRBV2; CDR3 length: 13; CDR3 protein: CASSGDRGYEQYF; CDR3 DNA: TGTGCCAGCAGCGGGGACAGGGGCTACGAGCAGTACTTC
D gene: -; J gene: TRBJ2-4; clone size: -; V gene: TRBV9; CDR3 length: 14; CDR3 protein: CASSVGPGLGIQYF; CDR3 DNA: TGTGCCAGCAGCGTAGGACCAGGTTTGGGCATTCAGTACTTC
D gene: TRBD2; J gene: TRBJ2-1; clone size: -; V gene: TRBV7-6; CDR3 length: 15; CDR3 protein: CASSPTSLSYNEQFF; CDR3 DNA: TGTGCCAGCAGCCCGACTAGCCTCTCCTACAATGAGCAGTTCTTC
D gene: TRBD2; J gene: TRBJ2-3; clone size: -; V gene: TRBV6-1; CDR3 length: 19; CDR3 protein: CASSEGGKPSGRATDTQYF; CDR3 DNA: TGTGCCAGCAGTGAAGGGGGGAAACCAAGCGGGAGGGCCACAGATACGCAGTATTTT
D gene: -; J gene: TRBJ2-7; clone size: -; V gene: TRBV6-4; CDR3 length: 13; CDR3 protein: CASSDQRGSEQYF; CDR3 DNA: TGTGCCAGCAGTGACCAGAGGGGAAGCGAGCAGTACTTC
D gene: TRBD1; J gene: TRBJ2-3; clone size: -; V gene: TRBV6-5; CDR3 length: 15; CDR3 protein: CASSYLGQSTDTQYF; CDR3 DNA: TGTGCCAGCAGTTACCTGGGACAGAGCACAGATACGCAGTATTTT
D gene: TRBD2; J gene: TRBJ2-1; clone size: -; V gene: TRBV5-1; CDR3 length: 13; CDR3 protein: CASSEGLAGEEFF; CDR3 DNA: TGCGCCAGCAGCGAGGGACTAGCGGGAGAAGAGTTCTTC
D gene: -; J gene: TRBJ1-6; clone size: -; V gene: TRBV30; CDR3 length: 13; CDR3 protein: CAWSEGRETPLHF; CDR3 DNA: TGTGCCTGGAGCGAAGGAAGAGAGACACCCCTCCACTTT
D gene: -; J gene: TRBJ2-7; clone size: -; V gene: TRBV6-5; CDR3 length: 15; CDR3 protein: CASSRQQGSGYEQYF; CDR3 DNA: TGTGCCAGCAGTCGGCAACAGGGCTCTGGCTACGAGCAGTACTTC
D gene: -; J gene: TRBJ2-2; clone size: few; V gene: TRBV5-4; CDR3 length: 17; CDR3 protein: CASSLAWGPTNTGELFF; CDR3 DNA: TGTGCCAGCAGCTTGGCCTGGGGCCCAACGAACACCGGGGAGCTGTTTTTT
D gene: -; J gene: TRBJ2-2; clone size: -; V gene: TRBV6-5; CDR3 length: 13; CDR3 protein: CASSYVSTGELFF; CDR3 DNA: TGTGCCAGCAGTTACGTGTCCACCGGGGAGCTGTTTTTT
D gene: -; J gene: TRBJ2-1; clone size: -; V gene: TRBV7-9; CDR3 length: 15; CDR3 protein: CASSMWSGSYNEQFF; CDR3 DNA: TGTGCCAGCAGCATGTGGTCAGGCAGCTACAATGAGCAGTTCTTC
D gene: TRBD1; J gene: TRBJ1-5; clone size: -; V gene: TRBV18; CDR3 length: 14; CDR3 protein: CASSPTGVGQPQHF; CDR3 DNA: TGTGCCAGCTCACCAACAGGGGTCGGCCAGCCCCAGCATTTT
D gene: TRBD1; J gene: TRBJ1-1; clone size: -; V gene: TRBV5-6; CDR3 length: 16; CDR3 protein: CASSFLTGGVLPEAFF; CDR3 DNA: TGTGCCAGCAGCTTCCTGACAGGGGGCGTCCTCCCTGAAGCTTTCTTT
D gene: -; J gene: TRBJ1-2; clone size: -; V gene: TRBV6-5; CDR3 length: 15; CDR3 protein: CASRAQTTGGYGYTF; CDR3 DNA: TGTGCCAGCAGAGCACAGACAACAGGAGGTTATGGCTACACCTTC
D gene: TRBD1; J gene: TRBJ2-1; clone size: -; V gene: TRBV6-4; CDR3 length: 15; CDR3 protein: CASSDETGGGNEQFF; CDR3 DNA: TGTGCCAGCAGTGATGAGACAGGGGGAGGCAATGAGCAGTTCTTC
D gene: -; J gene: TRBJ2-2; clone size: -; V gene: TRBV30; CDR3 length: 16; CDR3 protein: CAWSVGRRTIVLELFF; CDR3 DNA: TGTGCCTGGAGTGTTGGTCGTCGGACTATCGTCCTGGAGCTGTTTTTT
D gene: -; J gene: TRBJ2-7; clone size: -; V gene: TRBV28; CDR3 length: 15; CDR3 protein: CASSSRGRASLEQYF; CDR3 DNA: TGTGCCAGCAGCAGTAGGGGGAGGGCGTCTCTCGAGCAGTACTTC
D gene: -; J gene: TRBJ1-5; clone size: few; V gene: TRBV3-1/TRBV3-2; CDR3 length: 15; CDR3 protein: CASSQSEYYNQPQHF; CDR3 DNA: TGTGCCAGCAGCCAAAGTGAGTACTACAATCAGCCCCAGCATTTT
D gene: -; J gene: TRBJ1-2; clone size: -; V gene: TRBV24-1; CDR3 length: 11; CDR3 protein: CATSDQGGYTF; CDR3 DNA: TGTGCCACCAGTGACCAAGGGGGCTACACCTTC
D gene: -; J gene: TRBJ1-1; clone size: -; V gene: TRBV10-1; CDR3 length: 14; CDR3 protein: CASSGVRTGTEAFF; CDR3 DNA: TGCGCCAGCAGTGGGGTCCGAACTGGGACTGAAGCTTTCTTT
D gene: TRBD1; J gene: TRBJ1-3; clone size: once; V gene: TRBV28; CDR3 length: 15; CDR3 protein: CASILDRGDGNTIYF; CDR3 DNA: TGTGCCAGCATCCTAGACAGGGGGGATGGAAACACCATATATTTT
D gene: TRBD1; J gene: TRBJ2-7; clone size: few; V gene: TRBV12-3/TRBV12-4; CDR3 length: 12; CDR3 protein: CASSFWGQGMYF; CDR3 DNA: TGTGCCAGCAGTTTTTGGGGACAGGGGATGTACTTC
D gene: -; J gene: TRBJ2-1; clone size: -; V gene: TRBV3-1/TRBV3-2; CDR3 length: 14; CDR3 protein: CASSQQGWRNEQFF; CDR3 DNA: TGTGCCAGCAGCCAACAAGGCTGGCGCAATGAGCAGTTCTTC
D gene: -; J gene: TRBJ1-5; clone size: -; V gene: TRBV19; CDR3 length: 15; CDR3 protein: CASSTGEGRSQPQHF; CDR3 DNA: TGTGCCAGTAGTACAGGGGAAGGAAGAAGTCAGCCCCAGCATTTT